These 22 T cell receptor beta chains were sequenced from one sample in a study of post-analysis software for immune sequencing data (dated by TCRdb to the mid-2010s). Receptor amplification or capture employed PCR. Instrument on record: Illumina HiSeq 2500. Unique molecular identifiers were incorporated into TCR beta cDNA libraries to reduce PCR and sequencing biases. TCRdb ran its own pipeline on the public reads, namely fastp trimming at Q25 and MiXCR clone calling, and kept in-frame beta chains. Rows matching on CDR3 protein sequence are summarized as one entry with the most common DNA and genes. The sample table holds more than 500,000 distinct CDR3 sequences, of which roughly 34% were seen once. Clones ranked in the top ten supply 4.5% to 7.5% of the sample. The antigens for these receptors are not known. Paper-wide results and their limitations: Significantly higher frequencies in patients than in controls were found for about five TRBV segments, including TRBV5-6, TRBV5-1 and TRBV20-1.

Source material: blood. These receptors originate from a girl under 18 with multiple sclerosis.

The chain recombines TRBV20-1 with TRBJ2-3; the D gene is possibly TRBD2 (6 bases). The CDR3 extends over 14 amino acids. V shed 2 bases and J shed 1 base, with 10 bases lying between them. The germline V gene has CDR1 DFQATT and CDR2 SNEGSKA (reference sequence). The CDR3 DNA is TGCAGTGCTAGACCTAGCGCTGGCACAGATACGCAGTATTTT. It encodes CSARPSAGTDTQYF.

The genes are TRBV6-5 and TRBJ2-7, with a possible D match to TRBD1 (6 bases). Trimming shortened V by 8 bases and J by 1 base, and 15 bases separated the two germline ends. Germline CDR1 MNHEY, CDR2 SVGAGI. The CDR3 is 14 residues long. The CDR3 reads CASQWTADSYEQYF. The CDR3 region has the DNA TGTGCCAGCCAATGGACAGCGGATTCCTACGAGCAGTACTTC.

This clonotype was observed a few times. The chain couples TRBV6-6 to TRBJ1-1; D is unresolved. Germline loops: CDR1 MNHNY, CDR2 SVGAGI (reference sequence). The CDR3 is 14 amino acids. The V and J ends lost 5 bases and 4 bases respectively, with 14 bases between them. The CDR3 DNA reads as TGTGCCAGCAGTCAAGAATTGAAGGTCACTGAAGCTTTCTTT. Its translation is CASSQELKVTEAFF.

J is TRBJ2-5 and V is TRBV5-1, with TRBD1 matching 8 bases. CDR3 size: 14 residues. V shed 4 bases, J shed 3 bases, and the junction held 5 bases outside the gene matches. Germline CDR1 and CDR2: SGHRS and YFSETQ. The CDR3 spells CASSRTGIEETQYF. The CDR3 DNA reads as TGCGCCAGCAGCAGGACAGGGATTGAAGAGACCCAGTACTTC.

The chain joins TRBV15 to TRBJ2-1; 8 bases line up with TRBD1. CDR1 is LNHNV, CDR2 YYDKDF, per germline (reference sequence). The V gene end was trimmed by 3 bases and the J gene end by 5 bases; junction bases not matched to a gene: 3. This CDR3 contains 14 residues. DNA of the CDR3: TGTGCCACCAGCAGGGACAGGGCCCACAATGAGCAGTTCTTC. Its translation: CATSRDRAHNEQFF.

This clonotype showed up just a few times. The chain uses TRBV7-9 and TRBJ2-1, with TRBD2 as a possible D gene (5 bases). V was clipped by 3 bases and J by 0 bases, with 9 bases between them. CDR3 length: 15 amino acids. Germline V gene lookup returns CDR1 SEHNR and CDR2 FQNEAQ (reference sequence). The CDR3 here is CASSLRAGSYNEQFF. In nucleotides, the CDR3 is TGTGCCAGCAGCTTGAGGGCAGGCTCCTACAATGAGCAGTTCTTC.

The chain employs TRBV5-1 and TRBJ2-5; D possibly corresponds to TRBD2 (5 bases). Trimming took off 4 bases at V and 2 bases at J, with 12 bases between the two ends. There are 14 residues in the CDR3. CDR1 is SGHRS, CDR2 YFSETQ, per germline. For the CDR3, the DNA is TGCGCCAGCAGCCGTATGGGGAGACAAGAGACCCAGTACTTC. Its protein product is CASSRMGRQETQYF. Full variable domain (missing parts from reference TRBV5-1 and TRBJ2-5): KAGVTQTPRYLIKTRGQQVTLSCSPISGHRSVSWYQQTPGQGLQFLFEYFSETQRNKGNFPGRFSGRQFSNSRSEMNVSTLELGDSALYLCASSRMGRQETQYFGPGTRLLVL.

A remark on this clonotype: A read error may produce the germline difference seen at one junction end. The CDR3: CASLPPGQAYNSPLHF. The CDR3 DNA is TGTGCCAGCTTACCACCTGGACAGGCCTATAATTCGCCCCTCCACTTT. V usage is TRBV18 and J usage is TRBJ1-6; 7 bases line up with TRBD1. The CDR3 runs to 16 residues. CDR1 is KGHSH and CDR2 is LQKENI in the germline V gene. Supplemented by reference TRBV18 and TRBJ1-6, the full variable domain reads NAGVMQNPRHLVRRRGQEARLRCSPMKGHSHVYWYRQLPEEGLKFMVYLQKENIIDESGMPKERFSAEFPKEGPSILRIQQVVRGDSAAYFCASLPPGQAYNSPLHFGNGTRLTVT.

The chain carries TRBV6-6 and TRBJ1-1; perhaps TRBD1 as D (6 bases). Germline CDR1 is MNHNY and CDR2 is SVGAGI (reference sequence). The length of the CDR3 is 14 residues. Trimming removed 2 bases from V and 5 bases from J, with 12 bases in between. This CDR3 reads CASSYRGGWTEAFF. The CDR3, as DNA: TGTGCCAGCAGTTACAGGGGGGGATGGACTGAAGCTTTCTTT.

This chain joins TRBV5-5 and TRBJ1-5; D is undetermined. With 0 bases removed from V and 3 bases from J, the gap between germline ends came to 10 bases. CDR3 length equals 15 residues. Germline V lookup: CDR1 SGHKS, CDR2 YYEKEE (reference sequence). The CDR3, as DNA: TGTGCCAGCAGCTTGGGACGGGATCACAATCAGCCCCAGCATTTT. Translated: CASSLGRDHNQPQHF.

This clonotype has more than one count but fewer than ten. V is TRBV10-3 and J is TRBJ1-2; TRBD1 is a possible D gene (5 bases). Germline V gene lookup returns CDR1 ENHRY and CDR2 SYGVKD. CDR3 length: 18 amino acids. V gave up 7 bases and J gave up 0 bases, with 24 bases separating them. The CDR3, as DNA: TGTGCCATCATAAAGGACGAGTTGGGGGTAACAGCTAACTATGGCTACACCTTC. Protein: CAIIKDELGVTANYGYTF.

This clonotype was seen a few times. The chain joins TRBV7-2 to TRBJ1-2; D might be TRBD1 (5 bases). The CDR3 runs 13 residues. The V end lost 6 bases, the J end lost 8 bases, and 16 bases lay between the germline ends. The V gene's germline CDR1 is SGHTA and CDR2 FQGNSA. In DNA form, the CDR3 reads TGTGCCAGCAGATCCAGGACACAACCCGGCTACACCTTC. Amino acids: CASRSRTQPGYTF.

This chain links TRBV10-1 with TRBJ2-3; the D call may be TRBD1 or TRBD2 (5 bases each). Trimming removed 3 bases from V and 2 bases from J, with 9 bases in between. The CDR3 length is 14 residues. Germline V lookup: CDR1 WNHNN, CDR2 SYGVQD (reference sequence). The DNA for the CDR3 is TGCGCCAGCAGTGATGGGGACGACACAGATACGCAGTATTTT. Its protein product is CASSDGDDTDTQYF.

This clonotype has more than one count but fewer than ten. The chain combines TRBV12-3 or TRBV12-4 with TRBJ1-5; 8 positions match TRBD1. V trimming: 5 bases; J trimming: 1 base; junction bases outside the gene matches: 7. This CDR3 is 16 amino acids long. CDR3 DNA: TGTGCCAGCAGTGGAAAGCAGGGGGCCAGCAATCAGCCCCAGCATTTT. Translated: CASSGKQGASNQPQHF.

This clonotype appeared a few times. V and J are TRBV29-1 and TRBJ2-3; 10 bases align to TRBD2. CDR1 is SQVTM, CDR2 ANQGSEA, per germline. There are 13 residues in the CDR3. J gave up 6 bases and V 6 bases, and 6 bases lay outside the gene matches. CDR3 in DNA: TGCAGCGTGGGACTAGCGATGTGGGATACGCAGTATTTT. Its protein is CSVGLAMWDTQYF.

This clonotype was seen repeatedly, ten times or more. This rearrangement joins TRBV29-1 to TRBJ2-5, with D possibly being TRBD2 (8 bases). In germline, CDR1 is SQVTM, CDR2 ANQGSEA. V lost 7 bases and J lost 5, with 14 bases in between. The CDR3 is made up of 12 amino acids. The CDR3 DNA follows: TGCAGCGCCCGGGAGGGGGCTGAGACCCAGTACTTC. Amino acid sequence: CSAREGAETQYF.

This clonotype was seen only a few times. The rearrangement links TRBV7-2 to TRBJ2-7, with TRBD2 matching over 7 bases. Germline V gene sequence: CDR1 SGHTA, CDR2 FQGNSA. This CDR3 region has 17 residues. Trimming cost V 1 base and J 6 bases; bases outside gene matches: 15. For the CDR3, the DNA is TGTGCCAGCAGCTTAGACGGACTAGTCCCCACCCCTCCCGAGCAGTACTTC. Its translation: CASSLDGLVPTPPEQYF.

The chain couples TRBV3-1 to TRBJ1-2; weak D call: TRBD1 (5 bases). Germline lookup yields CDR1 LGHDT and CDR2 YNNKEL (reference sequence). The CDR3 is made up of 14 amino acids. The germline V and J ends were trimmed by 4 bases and 3 bases, with 12 bases remaining between them. The DNA for the CDR3 is TGTGCCAGCAGCCTGGGAGAGACAGACTATGGCTACACCTTC. As protein: CASSLGETDYGYTF. The complete variable domain, with remaining parts taken from reference TRBV3-1 and TRBJ1-2, reads DTAVSQTPKYLVTQMGNDKSIKCEQNLGHDTMYWYKQDSKKFLKIMFSYNNKELIINETVPNRFSPKSPDKAHLNLHINSLELGDSAVYFCASSLGETDYGYTFGSGTRLTVV.

The rearrangement links TRBV2 to TRBJ1-2, with D maybe TRBD1 (6 bases). Germline V CDR1 and CDR2: SNHLY, FYNNEI. V was cut by 3 bases and J by 2 bases, with 13 bases left in between. The CDR3 covers 15 residues. CDR3 region: CASSESRTENYGYTF. The CDR3 DNA reads as TGTGCCAGCAGTGAGTCGAGGACAGAGAACTATGGCTACACCTTC.

The table lists this clonotype with a few counts. The chain combines TRBV25-1 with TRBJ2-5; unclear D gene. Per the germline V gene, CDR1 is MGHDK and CDR2 is SYGVNS. V lost 1 base and J 1 base, leaving 7 bases between the germline ends. The CDR3 is 14 amino acids. The CDR3 sequence is CASSESQAQETQYF. The CDR3 region has the DNA TGTGCCAGCAGTGAATCCCAAGCCCAAGAGACCCAGTACTTC.

CDR3: CASSPRPNEQFF. The CDR3 DNA is TGCGCCAGCAGCCCCCGACCCAATGAGCAGTTCTTC. The J gene is TRBJ2-1, the V gene TRBV5-1, with D unclear. The length of the CDR3 is 12 residues. Germline V gene data show CDR1 as SGHRS and CDR2 as YFSETQ. V lost 4 bases and J lost 6, with 8 bases in between. Variable domain in full (rest from reference TRBV5-1 and TRBJ2-1): KAGVTQTPRYLIKTRGQQVTLSCSPISGHRSVSWYQQTPGQGLQFLFEYFSETQRNKGNFPGRFSGRQFSNSRSEMNVSTLELGDSALYLCASSPRPNEQFFGPGTRLTVL.

This clonotype was counted only a few times. The rearrangement joins TRBV6-1 to TRBJ2-5; 8 bases align to TRBD2. The CDR3 contains 14 residues. Per germline, CDR1 MNHNS and CDR2 SASEGT. Unmatched junction bases numbered 8, after V lost 8 bases and J lost 3 bases. For the CDR3, the DNA is TGTGCCAGCGCACGAGGGGGACTAGAAGAGACCCAGTACTTC. Translation gives CASARGGLEETQYF.